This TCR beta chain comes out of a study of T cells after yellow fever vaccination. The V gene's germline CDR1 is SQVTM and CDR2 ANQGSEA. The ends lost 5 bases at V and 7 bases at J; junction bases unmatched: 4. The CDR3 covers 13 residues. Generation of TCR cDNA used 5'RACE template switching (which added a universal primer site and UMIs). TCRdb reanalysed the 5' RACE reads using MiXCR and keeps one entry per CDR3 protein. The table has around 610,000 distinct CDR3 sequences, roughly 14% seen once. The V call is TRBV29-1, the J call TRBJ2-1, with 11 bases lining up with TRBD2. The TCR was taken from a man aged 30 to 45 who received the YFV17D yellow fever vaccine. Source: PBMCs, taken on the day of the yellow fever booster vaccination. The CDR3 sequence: CSVRASGGNEQFF. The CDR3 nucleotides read TGCAGCGTTCGGGCTAGCGGGGGGAATGAGCAGTTCTTC.